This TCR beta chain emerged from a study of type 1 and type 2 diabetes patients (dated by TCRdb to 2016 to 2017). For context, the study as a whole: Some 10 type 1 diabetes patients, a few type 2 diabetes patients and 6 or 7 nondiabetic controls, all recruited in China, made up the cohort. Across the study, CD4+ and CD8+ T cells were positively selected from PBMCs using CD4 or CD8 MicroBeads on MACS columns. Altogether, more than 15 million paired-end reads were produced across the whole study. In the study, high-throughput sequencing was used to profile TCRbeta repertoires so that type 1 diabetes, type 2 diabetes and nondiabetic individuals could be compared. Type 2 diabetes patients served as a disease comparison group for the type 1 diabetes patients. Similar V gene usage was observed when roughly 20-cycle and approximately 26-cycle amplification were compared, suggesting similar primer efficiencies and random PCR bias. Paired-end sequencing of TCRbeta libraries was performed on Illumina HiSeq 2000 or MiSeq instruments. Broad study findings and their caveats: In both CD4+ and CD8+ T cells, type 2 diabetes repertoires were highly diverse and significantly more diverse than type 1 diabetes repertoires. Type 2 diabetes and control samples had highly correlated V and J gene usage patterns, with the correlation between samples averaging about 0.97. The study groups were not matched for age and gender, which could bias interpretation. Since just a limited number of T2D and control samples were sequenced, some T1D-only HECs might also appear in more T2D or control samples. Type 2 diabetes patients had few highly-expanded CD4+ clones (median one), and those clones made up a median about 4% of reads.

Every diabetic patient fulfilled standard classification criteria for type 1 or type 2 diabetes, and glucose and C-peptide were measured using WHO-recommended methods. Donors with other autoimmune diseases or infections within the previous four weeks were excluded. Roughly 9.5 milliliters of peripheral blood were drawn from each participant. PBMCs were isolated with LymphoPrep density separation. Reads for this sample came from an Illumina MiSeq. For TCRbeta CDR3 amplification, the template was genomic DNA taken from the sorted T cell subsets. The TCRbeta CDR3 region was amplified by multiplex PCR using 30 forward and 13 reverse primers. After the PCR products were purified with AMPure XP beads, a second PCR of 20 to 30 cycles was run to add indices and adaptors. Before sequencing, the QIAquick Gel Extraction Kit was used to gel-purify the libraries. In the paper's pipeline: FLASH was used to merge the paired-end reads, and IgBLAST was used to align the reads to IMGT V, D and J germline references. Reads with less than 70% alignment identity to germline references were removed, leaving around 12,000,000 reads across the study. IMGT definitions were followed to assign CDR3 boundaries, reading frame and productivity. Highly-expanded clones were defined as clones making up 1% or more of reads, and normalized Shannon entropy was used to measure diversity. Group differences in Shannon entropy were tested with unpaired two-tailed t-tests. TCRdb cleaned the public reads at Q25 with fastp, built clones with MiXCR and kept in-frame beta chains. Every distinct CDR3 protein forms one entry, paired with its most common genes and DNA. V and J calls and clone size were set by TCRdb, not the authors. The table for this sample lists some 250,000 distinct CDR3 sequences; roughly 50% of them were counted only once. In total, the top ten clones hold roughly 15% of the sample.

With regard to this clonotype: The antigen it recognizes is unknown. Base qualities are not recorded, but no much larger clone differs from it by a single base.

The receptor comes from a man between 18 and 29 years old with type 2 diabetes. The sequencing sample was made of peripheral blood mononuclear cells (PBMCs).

The DNA is TGTGCCATCAGGCCGACTAGCGTTGAGACCCAGTACTTC. This translates into CAIRPTSVETQYF. The rearranged segments are TRBV10-3 and TRBJ2-5; 8 nucleotides in the junction match TRBD2. The CDR3, from cysteine to phenylalanine, totals 13 residues. CDR3 DNA is the only sequence kept; it has 39 bases, read in frame from the first base. From V the trimming removes 6 bases and from J it removes 5 bases, while the gene matches leave 5 bases of the junction unaccounted for. CDR1 and CDR2 are read off the germline V gene as ENHRY and SYGVKD.